These T cell receptor beta chains were read from a single sample in a study of T cell responses to AZD1222 COVID-19 vaccine. Some clones are missing from TCRdb's copy, which holds only in-frame ones; the method was immunoSEQ multiplex PCR. The sample includes fewer than 110,000 clones, about 90% of them seen just once. Sequencing was performed on peripheral blood, taken 28 days after the second AZD1222 dose. The receptors stem from an adult who received the AZD1222 COVID-19 vaccine. The CDR3 runs from the conserved cysteine through the conserved F or W. D genes are given only for firm matches. Some rows mark clone size as missing; the rest say once, few, many or name a class of expanded clone.

>TRBJ2-5|TRBV11-3|-|-
CASSQIRDIFRETQYF
TGTGCCAGCAGCCAAATCCGGGACATTTTTCGGGAGACCCAGTACTTC
>TRBJ1-2|TRBV12-3/TRBV12-4|-|-
CASSLGPSYGYTF
TGTGCCAGCAGCCTCGGACCGAGCTATGGCTACACCTTC
>TRBJ2-2|TRBV24-1|-|-
CATIGEQPNTGELFF
TGTGCCACCATTGGCGAACAGCCGAACACCGGGGAGCTGTTTTTT
>TRBJ1-5|TRBV6-5|few|-
CASSYIEFRQPQHF
TGTGCCAGCAGTTATATAGAGTTCAGGCAGCCCCAGCATTTT
>TRBJ1-1|TRBV7-2|once|-
CASSLGAGENTEAFF
TGTGCCAGCAGCTTAGGGGCAGGGGAAAACACTGAAGCTTTCTTT
>TRBJ1-4|TRBV18|once|TRBD1
CASSPGTVRREKLFF
TGTGCCAGCTCGCCGGGGACAGTTCGGCGGGAAAAACTGTTTTTT
>TRBJ2-3|TRBV5-1|-|-
CASSLERGAADTQYF
TGCGCCAGCAGCTTGGAACGGGGGGCGGCAGATACGCAGTATTTT
>TRBJ2-7|TRBV18|-|-
CASSRTGLGEQYF
TGTGCCAGCTCCCGGACGGGCCTGGGAGAGCAGTACTTC
>TRBJ1-1|TRBV18|-|-
CASSPGMNTEAFF
TGTGCCAGCTCACCAGGGATGAACACTGAAGCTTTCTTT
>TRBJ2-3|TRBV12-5|-|TRBD1
CASGSGTASTDTQYF
TGTGCTAGTGGTTCCGGGACAGCGAGCACAGATACGCAGTATTTT
>TRBJ2-7|TRBV11-2|-|-
CANNGGYEQYF
TGTGCCAACAACGGGGGCTACGAGCAGTACTTC
>TRBJ2-2|TRBV5-1|once|-
CASSLSQGRGTGELFF
TGCGCCAGCAGCTTGAGCCAGGGCAGGGGCACCGGGGAGCTGTTTTTT
>TRBJ2-7|TRBV4-3|-|-
CASSQENAVRYEQYF
TGCGCCAGCAGCCAAGAGAACGCGGTCAGGTACGAGCAGTACTTC
>TRBJ1-2|TRBV12-3/TRBV12-4|-|-
CASSRIRLGYTF
TGTGCCAGCAGTCGAATCCGACTTGGCTACACCTTC
>TRBJ2-7|TRBV28|-|-
CASSYNYEQYF
TGTGCCAGCAGTTATAACTACGAGCAGTACTTC
>TRBJ2-3|TRBV5-1|-|-
CASSLLDSRGSTDTQYF
TGCGCCAGCAGTTTATTGGACAGTCGGGGGAGCACAGATACGCAGTATTTT
>TRBJ2-1|TRBV6-5|-|-
CASRQGGGNNEQFF
TGTGCCAGCAGGCAGGGGGGGGGCAACAATGAGCAGTTCTTC
>TRBJ1-1|TRBV30|-|-
CAWSVLRGTEAFF
TGTGCCTGGAGTGTACTCCGGGGAACTGAAGCTTTCTTT
>TRBJ2-1|TRBV6-2/TRBV6-3|-|TRBD1
CASSGQVQYNEQFF
TGTGCCAGCAGTGGACAGGTCCAGTACAATGAGCAGTTCTTC
>TRBJ1-1|TRBV7-2|once|-
CASAAGGGRTEAFF
TGTGCCAGCGCCGCCGGCGGGGGCCGCACTGAAGCTTTCTTT
>TRBJ2-2|TRBV9|once|-
CASSVGGFNTGELFF
TGTGCCAGCAGCGTAGGGGGTTTCAACACCGGGGAGCTGTTTTTT
>TRBJ2-7|TRBV29-1|-|-
CSVAGAGAGYEQYF
TGCAGCGTTGCAGGGGCAGGGGCGGGCTACGAGCAGTACTTC
>TRBJ2-1|TRBV2|-|-
CAGKRETNEQFF
TGTGCCGGAAAAAGAGAGACGAATGAGCAGTTCTTC
>TRBJ1-4|TRBV14|-|-
CASSPPGATNEKLFF
TGTGCCAGCAGCCCCCCGGGTGCAACTAATGAAAAACTGTTTTTT
>TRBJ1-4|TRBV5-6|-|-
CASSSLGKLFF
TGTGCCAGCAGTTCATTGGGAAAACTGTTTTTT
>TRBJ1-4|TRBV5-6|-|-
CASSPNRGRNEKLFF
TGTGCCAGCAGCCCTAACCGGGGCAGAAATGAAAAACTGTTTTTT
>TRBJ1-1|TRBV4-1|-|-
CASSQATRETEAFF
TGCGCCAGCAGCCAAGCTACAAGGGAAACTGAAGCTTTCTTT